The 3 T cell receptor beta chains below were found in one sample sequenced in a study of T cells in Graves' hyperthyroidism and ophthalmopathy. TCR beta CDR3 region amplification was performed from RNA transcripts. First-round RT-PCR of the TCR CDR3 relied on the HTBI primer set. Via MiXCR, TCRdb re-called the multiplex PCR reads, giving one row per CDR3 protein. Of roughly 200,000 distinct CDR3 sequences in the sample, less than 20% were seen once. The sequenced sample was blood. Receptors were obtained from a woman aged 45 to 65 with Graves' hyperthyroidism.

This clonotype was detected ten times or more. V is TRBV28 and J is TRBJ1-1; D not certain. Germline loops: CDR1 MDHEN, CDR2 SYDVKM. The CDR3 sequence is 13 residues long. V lost 2 bases, J lost 0 bases, and 4 bases lay in between. This chain's CDR3 is CASSLIMNTEAFF. The CDR3 nucleotides are TGTGCCAGCAGTTTAATCATGAACACTGAAGCTTTCTTT.

This clonotype has at least ten counts. The rearrangement links TRBV6-1 to TRBJ1-5, with 12 bases fitting TRBD1. The trim removed 5 bases at V and 3 bases at J, leaving 8 bases unmatched. CDR1 and CDR2 from the germline V gene are MNHNS and SASEGT. This CDR3 has 17 residues. The CDR3 sequence is CASSSGQGAGNNQPQHF. Here the CDR3 DNA reads TGTGCCAGCAGTTCGGGACAGGGGGCCGGGAACAATCAGCCCCAGCATTTT.

This clonotype was detected many times. The genes are TRBV11-2 and TRBJ2-7; possibly TRBD1 for D (5 bases). The V gene's germline CDR1 is SGHAT and CDR2 FQNNGV. The V end lost 3 bases, the J end lost 4 bases, and 13 bases lay between the germline ends. The CDR3 sequence is 14 residues long. In DNA, the CDR3 is TGTGCCAGCAGCTTTGGGGCAGGGTCATACGAGCAGTACTTC. It specifies CASSFGAGSYEQYF.